This TCR beta chain originates from a study of blood T cell repertoires in COVID-19. As for the study in general: Sample material is recorded as cDNA or gDNA derived from T cells, B-cell-depleted T cells, or PBMCs.

The CDR3 is made up of 13 amino acids. The V gene lost 0 bases and the J gene lost 11 bases, with 13 bases spanning the gap. Germline lookup yields CDR1 MNHEY and CDR2 SMNVEV (reference sequence). The authors' processing: Cell counts per sample came from amplifying reference gene primers. The data were produced by immunoSEQ multiplex PCR, yet TCRdb's version contains in-frame clones alone and is incomplete. D and trimming were read from the DNA, whereas the V and J calls and clone size are those reported in that table. The sample holds around 260,000 clones, around nine tenths seen once. The receptor was derived from a man aged 35 to 55 who had recovered from COVID-19. The sequencing sample was made of peripheral blood. This rearrangement joins TRBV27 to TRBJ1-1; D is unclear. The CDR3 here is CASSLSETSDAFF. The DNA of the CDR3 is TGTGCCAGCAGTTTATCAGAGACATCGGATGCTTTCTTT.